Only one count was recorded for the clone carrying this TCR beta chain. Its antigen is undetermined. The record originates from a study of CD8 T cells in Susac syndrome. Points from the study as a whole: The study acknowledged a relatively small number of individuals in its TCR sequencing and HLA analysis.

Between the trimmed V and J ends, which lost 5 bases and 0 bases, there was a span of 20 bases. This CDR3 is 17 amino acids long. CDR1 MNHEY and CDR2 SMNVEV come from the germline V gene (reference sequence). Healthy donors constituted the controls, which were matched for age and sex. Reverse transcription of roughly 0.5 to 1 ug RNA was carried out with random hexamers. TCRdb ran MiXCR on the immunoSEQ multiplex PCR reads and lists one entry per CDR3 protein. The data show tens of thousands of distinct CDR3 sequences, with around 92% seen just once and 0.27% held by the top ten. The chain combines TRBV27 with TRBJ2-7; either TRBD1 or TRBD2 may supply D (5 bases each). Sequencing used CD8+ T cells from PBMCs. The sequence was obtained from a human donor in good health. Here the CDR3 DNA reads TGTGCCAGCAGTCTCCGGGTCGGGATGGGGACCTCCTACGAGCAGTACTTC. Translating it yields CASSLRVGMGTSYEQYF.